The 23 T cell receptor beta chains presented below share a single source sample, sequenced in a study of PD-L1 blockade in urothelial cancer. Libraries were prepared by immunoSEQ multiplex PCR; TCRdb keeps only in-frame clonotypes and omits some of them. The data show around 66,000 clones, with roughly 86% seen just once and 10% to 12% held by the top ten. Time point specified: peripheral blood 6 weeks after treatment start. The sequenced sample was PBMCs, obtained around atezolizumab (anti-PD-L1) treatment. The receptors shown here come from a man between 60 and 70 years old with urothelial cancer.

V is TRBV6-4 and J is TRBJ2-3, with a possible D match to TRBD1 (5 bases). The CDR3 is made up of 16 amino acids. Germline CDR1 is MRHNA and CDR2 is SNTAGT. Trimming left V 2 bases short and J 2 bases short, with 14 bases between. CDR3 sequence: CASSDTAGSYTDTQYF. The CDR3 DNA reads as TGTGCCAGCAGTGACACCGCAGGGTCCTACACAGATACGCAGTATTTT.

In nucleotides, the CDR3 is TGCGCCAGCAGCTTAACCGGGACTAGCGGGAATGAGCAGTTCTTC. As protein: CASSLTGTSGNEQFF. V and J are TRBV5-1 and TRBJ2-1, with 12 nucleotides matching TRBD2. V lost 2 bases to trimming and J lost 7 bases; unmatched junction nucleotides: 4. The CDR3 runs 15 residues. Germline-derived CDR1 and CDR2 are SGHRS and YFSETQ.

This clone was detected once. V and J are TRBV7-9 and TRBJ1-3; 8 bases map to TRBD1. Trimming removed 3 bases from V and 15 bases from J; junction bases left unmatched: 4. The length of the CDR3 is 11 residues. Germline CDR1 reads SEHNR; CDR2 reads FQNEAQ (reference sequence). This CDR3 is CASSFGTGQYF. The CDR3 bases are TGTGCCAGCAGCTTTGGGACAGGCCAATATTTT.

This clone occurred once. V is TRBV20-1 and J is TRBJ2-7; D call uncertain. The CDR3 has 11 amino acids. CDR1 and CDR2 (germline): DFQATT, SNEGSKA (reference sequence). V dropped 7 bases and J dropped 1 base, with 8 bases sitting between them. In DNA, the CDR3 is TGCAGTGGACTTTTTTCCTACGAGCAGTACTTC. Translating it yields CSGLFSYEQYF.

This chain connects TRBV28 to TRBJ2-5; 10 bases match TRBD1. CDR3 length: 14 amino acids. Germline assignment: CDR1 MDHEN and CDR2 SYDVKM. Unmatched junction bases numbered 6, after V lost 6 bases and J lost 5 bases. In DNA form, the CDR3 reads TGTGCCAGCAGAATGGGGGGACAGGGGGAGACCCAGTACTTC. Translated: CASRMGGQGETQYF.

The V call is TRBV5-4, the J call TRBJ1-4, with TRBD1 matching over 8 bases. The V segment lost 6 bases and the J segment 7 bases; nucleotides outside the gene matches: 14. Germline V gives CDR1 SGHNT, CDR2 YYREEE (reference sequence). The CDR3 spans 16 residues. Here the CDR3 DNA reads TGTGCCAGCACCACAGGGGGGGCAGGGGGGAGTGAAAAACTGTTTTTT. Its translation: CASTTGGAGGSEKLFF.

The chain couples TRBV28 to TRBJ2-2; D gene ambiguous. There are 16 residues in the CDR3. Germline V gene lookup returns CDR1 MDHEN and CDR2 SYDVKM. V shed 0 bases and J shed 3 bases, with 11 bases lying between them. CDR3 coding DNA: TGTGCCAGCAGTTTATGGGGCCCCGCGTACACCGGGGAGCTGTTTTTT. Its translation is CASSLWGPAYTGELFF.

This sequence joins TRBV2 and TRBJ2-2; perhaps TRBD2 as D (6 bases). Germline V gene lookup returns CDR1 SNHLY and CDR2 FYNNEI. The CDR3 contains 13 residues. Trimming removed 4 bases from V and 7 bases from J, with 10 bases in between. CDR3 sequence reads: CASSVLAGGELFF. The CDR3 DNA sequence: TGTGCCAGCAGTGTACTAGCTGGCGGGGAGCTGTTTTTT. The variable domain in full, completed from reference TRBV2 and TRBJ2-2, reads EPEVTQTPSHQVTQMGQEVILRCVPISNHLYFYWYRQILGQKVEFLVSFYNNEISEKSEIFDDQFSVERPDGSNFTLKIRSTKLEDSAMYFCASSVLAGGELFFGEGSRLTVL.

The CDR3 spells CASSVPGLARSTDTQYF. CDR3 DNA sequence: TGTGCCAGCAGCGTTCCGGGACTAGCGCGATCTACAGATACGCAGTATTTT. The chain uses TRBV5-6 and TRBJ2-3; 10 nucleotides match TRBD2. Germline CDR1 is SGHDT and CDR2 is YYEEEE. Trimming cost V 4 bases and J 3 bases; bases outside gene matches: 11. The length of the CDR3 is 17 residues.

J is TRBJ2-7 and V is TRBV5-1; 9 bases align to TRBD1. Unmatched junction bases numbered 7, after V lost 3 bases and J lost 3 bases. This CDR3 has 15 amino acids. Per the germline V gene, CDR1 is SGHRS and CDR2 is YFSETQ. CDR3 residues: CASSSDRGSRYEQYF. CDR3 in DNA: TGCGCCAGCAGCTCCGACAGGGGGAGCCGCTACGAGCAGTACTTC.

V is TRBV30 and J is TRBJ1-1; TRBD1 is a possible D gene (5 bases). Germline V lookup: CDR1 GTSNPN, CDR2 SVGIG (reference sequence). Trimming took off 4 bases at V and 4 bases at J, with 13 bases between the two ends. There are 13 residues in the CDR3. The CDR3 reads CAWTSFGGTEAFF. The CDR3 DNA is TGTGCCTGGACCAGCTTCGGGGGCACTGAAGCTTTCTTT.

The chain is built from TRBV5-4 and TRBJ2-1; D is uncertain. The V and J ends lost 4 bases and 2 bases respectively, with 13 bases between them. The CDR3 loop spans 15 amino acids. Germline CDR1 SGHNT, CDR2 YYREEE (reference sequence). CDR3 nucleotide sequence: TGTGCCAGCAGCACCATTAAACCTACCTACAATGAGCAGTTCTTC. The encoded protein is CASSTIKPTYNEQFF.

The V gene is TRBV5-6, the J gene TRBJ1-2; D possibly corresponds to TRBD1 (5 bases). The CDR3 is made up of 12 amino acids. V shed 4 bases and J shed 8 bases, with 12 bases lying between them. The germline V gene encodes CDR1 SGHDT and CDR2 YYEEEE. The CDR3 is CASSPGFTGYTF. The CDR3 DNA is TGTGCCAGCAGCCCAGGGTTCACAGGCTACACCTTC.

The rearrangement joins TRBV5-4 to TRBJ1-2; TRBD1 matches 9 bases. Germline V gives CDR1 SGHNT, CDR2 YYREEE (reference sequence). CDR3 length: 15 residues. Losses at the gene ends were 4 bases for V and 8 bases for J; bases not matched to a gene: 12. The CDR3 here is CASSRPGQGRSGYTF. CDR3 nucleotides: TGTGCCAGCAGCCGCCCGGGACAGGGCCGGTCCGGCTACACCTTC.

The V and J genes are TRBV18 and TRBJ1-1, with no clear D. V dropped 2 bases and J dropped 7 bases, with 5 bases sitting between them. CDR1 and CDR2 from the germline V gene are KGHSH and LQKENI. This CDR3 spans 11 amino acids. The CDR3 protein is CASSPSGEAFF. The CDR3 bases are TGTGCCAGCTCACCATCGGGTGAAGCTTTCTTT.

The chain is built from TRBV4-2 and TRBJ1-4; possibly TRBD1 for D (5 bases). This CDR3 contains 16 residues. The V gene lost 1 base and the J gene lost 0 bases, with 9 bases spanning the gap. Germline assignment: CDR1 LGHNA and CDR2 YNFKEQ. The CDR3 loop is CASSQGQSTTNEKLFF. The CDR3 DNA sequence: TGTGCCAGCAGCCAAGGACAGTCCACAACTAATGAAAAACTGTTTTTT.

Only a few counts were recorded for this clone. The rearrangement links TRBV30 to TRBJ1-6, with 10 nucleotides matching TRBD1. This CDR3 comprises 19 residues. V was pared by 2 bases and J by 6 bases, with 16 bases of the junction left unmatched. The V gene's germline CDR1 is GTSNPN and CDR2 SVGIG (reference sequence). The CDR3 here is CAWSSHFLDRGLGNSPLHF. The CDR3 bases are TGTGCCTGGAGTTCACACTTTCTCGACAGGGGGCTCGGTAATTCACCCCTCCACTTT.

V gene TRBV19 combines with J gene TRBJ1-2, with TRBD1 matching over 9 bases. The junction had 7 bases not matched to a gene; V was cut back by 5 bases and J by 6 bases. The CDR3 spans 14 residues. The germline V gene has CDR1 LNHDA and CDR2 SQIVND (reference sequence). The CDR3 coding sequence is TGTGCCAGTAGTTCCCCCGGGACAGGGCATGGCTACACCTTC. Amino acids: CASSSPGTGHGYTF.

This clone was recorded many times. The chain recombines TRBV5-1 with TRBJ1-2; D may be TRBD1 (6 bases). V dropped 0 bases and J dropped 3 bases, with 12 bases sitting between them. Germline V gene lookup returns CDR1 SGHRS and CDR2 YFSETQ. There are 15 residues in the CDR3. Here the CDR3 DNA reads TGCGCCAGCAGCTTGGCTGGGGGCCTGGACTATGGCTACACCTTC. It specifies CASSLAGGLDYGYTF. Based on the CDR3 plus reference TRBV5-1 and TRBJ1-2, the full variable domain is KAGVTQTPRYLIKTRGQQVTLSCSPISGHRSVSWYQQTPGQGLQFLFEYFSETQRNKGNFPGRFSGRQFSNSRSEMNVSTLELGDSALYLCASSLAGGLDYGYTFGSGTRLTVV.

The V gene is TRBV11-3, the J gene TRBJ1-1; D is unclear. CDR1 is SGHNT, CDR2 YENEEA, per germline. The CDR3 runs 13 residues. Trimming cost V 0 bases and J 10 bases, with 12 bases left between them. DNA for the CDR3: TGTGCCAGCAGCTTAGACTTAGCTTCCGGAGCTTTCTTT. Its translation: CASSLDLASGAFF.

V and J are TRBV5-1 and TRBJ1-2; 8 positions match TRBD1. V shed 0 bases and J 6 bases; nucleotides not matched to a gene: 4. This CDR3 is built from 14 residues. Germline V CDR1 and CDR2: SGHRS, YFSETQ. The CDR3 DNA is TGCGCCAGCAGCTTGGGACCAGGGGGCAATGGCTACACCTTC. Protein sequence: CASSLGPGGNGYTF.

The gene calls are TRBV25-1 and TRBJ2-5, with 12 bases fitting TRBD2. This CDR3 comprises 15 residues. CDR1 and CDR2 from the germline V gene are MGHDK and SYGVNS. J was trimmed by 5 bases and V by 4 bases; bases with no gene match: 5. The CDR3, as DNA: TGTGCCAGCAGTGGACGACTAGCGGGAGTGGAGACCCAGTACTTC. Its protein is CASSGRLAGVETQYF.

V is TRBV11-3 and J is TRBJ1-6; no definite D call. CDR1 is SGHNT and CDR2 is YENEEA in the germline V gene. This CDR3 comprises 14 residues. V lost 3 bases to trimming and J lost 4 bases, with 7 bases between them. CDR3 nucleotide sequence: TGTGCCAGCAGCTTCACAGATTATAATTCACCCCTCCACTTT. Encoded protein: CASSFTDYNSPLHF.